A selection of T cell receptor beta chains follows, all from one sample in a study of molecular identifiers for immune sequencing clone quantification. MiXCR, applied by TCRdb to the PCR reads, yields one record per CDR3 protein. Among some 97,000 distinct CDR3 sequences listed, 36% were seen once. The sample was naive CD8+ T cells from blood, with Jurkat cell RNA spiked in. The receptors shown here come from a human donor in good health. Some libraries in this study had Jurkat cell RNA spiked in. The CDR3 runs from the conserved cysteine through the conserved F or W. Each record gives: V gene, J gene, clone size, D gene, CDR3 DNA, CDR3 protein. A D gene is named only where the DNA matches it firmly. The listing skips clone size in some rows; elsewhere it reads once, few, many or a size class.

v_call: TRBV6-5; j_call: TRBJ2-7; clone_size: few; d_call: .; cdr3_nt: TGTGCCAGCACCCAGGGGTGGGACGGGACCTACGAGCAGTACTTC; cdr3_aa: CASTQGWDGTYEQYF
v_call: TRBV28; j_call: TRBJ1-6; clone_size: many; d_call: TRBD1; cdr3_nt: TGTGCCAGCAGCTCCCCGAGACAGGGATATTCACCCCTCCACTTT; cdr3_aa: CASSSPRQGYSPLHF
v_call: TRBV28; j_call: TRBJ2-7; clone_size: .; d_call: .; cdr3_nt: TGTGCCAGCAGCCTCCCAACGTCCGGGACAAGTATGACCTGGGAGGCCTACGAGCAGTATTTC; cdr3_aa: CASSLPTSGTSMTWEAYEQYF
v_call: TRBV5-1; j_call: TRBJ1-1; clone_size: many; d_call: .; cdr3_nt: TGCGCCAGCAGCTTCGGAGTCGGGCTCCCTGAAGCTTTCTTT; cdr3_aa: CASSFGVGLPEAFF
v_call: TRBV24-1; j_call: TRBJ2-1; clone_size: many; d_call: .; cdr3_nt: TGTGCCACCAGTGATTTTGGCGGATTCAGCTACAATGAGCAGTTCTTC; cdr3_aa: CATSDFGGFSYNEQFF
v_call: TRBV20-1; j_call: TRBJ1-1; clone_size: .; d_call: .; cdr3_nt: TGCAGTGCTAGAGATGGTTCCGCGTTGAACACTGAAGCTTTCTTT; cdr3_aa: CSARDGSALNTEAFF
v_call: TRBV5-1; j_call: TRBJ2-7; clone_size: many; d_call: .; cdr3_nt: TGCGCCAGCAGCGTCTTCTCCGGGACCTCCTACGAGCAGTACTTC; cdr3_aa: CASSVFSGTSYEQYF
v_call: TRBV20-1; j_call: TRBJ2-3; clone_size: .; d_call: .; cdr3_nt: TGCAGTGCTAGAAATATTGCGGGGAACACAGATACGCAGTATTTT; cdr3_aa: CSARNIAGNTDTQYF
v_call: TRBV19; j_call: TRBJ2-7; clone_size: .; d_call: .; cdr3_nt: TGTGCCAGTAGTACTGAATACGAGCAGTACTTC; cdr3_aa: CASSTEYEQYF
v_call: TRBV9; j_call: TRBJ1-2; clone_size: many; d_call: .; cdr3_nt: TGTGCCAGCAGCGTAGGTCCCCAGGTTAACTATGGCTACACCTTC; cdr3_aa: CASSVGPQVNYGYTF
v_call: TRBV11-2; j_call: TRBJ2-3; clone_size: few; d_call: .; cdr3_nt: TGTGCCAGCAGCTTCGAGGGACGGAGTAGCACAGATACGCAGTATTTT; cdr3_aa: CASSFEGRSSTDTQYF
v_call: TRBV28; j_call: TRBJ2-5; clone_size: many; d_call: .; cdr3_nt: TGTCCCAAAGAGACCCAGTACTTC; cdr3_aa: CPKETQYF
v_call: TRBV5-1; j_call: TRBJ2-5; clone_size: few; d_call: .; cdr3_nt: TGCGCCAGCAGCTTTTGGACCGGTGAGACCCAGTACTTC; cdr3_aa: CASSFWTGETQYF
v_call: TRBV2; j_call: TRBJ1-1; clone_size: .; d_call: TRBD1; cdr3_nt: TGTGCCACCAGACAGGGGAGTTTAACTGAAGCTTTCTTT; cdr3_aa: CATRQGSLTEAFF
v_call: TRBV29-1; j_call: TRBJ2-1; clone_size: .; d_call: TRBD1; cdr3_nt: TGCAGCGTTGCCACACCGGGACAGGGCTACGAGCAGTTCTTC; cdr3_aa: CSVATPGQGYEQFF
v_call: TRBV4-3; j_call: TRBJ2-7; clone_size: once; d_call: .; cdr3_nt: TGCGCCAGCAGCCAAGATCCGGCTAGCCAATACGACGAGCAGTACTTC; cdr3_aa: CASSQDPASQYDEQYF
v_call: TRBV19; j_call: TRBJ2-3; clone_size: .; d_call: TRBD2; cdr3_nt: TGTGCCAGTAGTCGGACTAGCGTGCCAGATACGCAGTATTTT; cdr3_aa: CASSRTSVPDTQYF
v_call: TRBV19; j_call: TRBJ2-5; clone_size: .; d_call: .; cdr3_nt: TGTGCCAGTAGTATGTGGACAGAAGAGACCCAGTACTTC; cdr3_aa: CASSMWTEETQYF
v_call: TRBV9; j_call: TRBJ1-2; clone_size: many; d_call: .; cdr3_nt: TGTGCCAGCAGCGTAGAGACGCAGTATGGCTACACCTTC; cdr3_aa: CASSVETQYGYTF
v_call: TRBV9; j_call: TRBJ1-4; clone_size: .; d_call: TRBD1; cdr3_nt: TGTGCCAGCAGCCCGAACTCAGGGGGAGTTGAAAAACTGTTTTTT; cdr3_aa: CASSPNSGGVEKLFF
v_call: TRBV7-6; j_call: TRBJ2-1; clone_size: .; d_call: .; cdr3_nt: TGTGCCAGCAGCGGAGGGGGTCCCCACAATGAGCAGTTCTTC; cdr3_aa: CASSGGGPHNEQFF
v_call: TRBV24-1; j_call: TRBJ2-3; clone_size: .; d_call: .; cdr3_nt: TGTGCCACCAGTGATTTTGGGGAAGCCACAGATACGCAGTATTTT; cdr3_aa: CATSDFGEATDTQYF